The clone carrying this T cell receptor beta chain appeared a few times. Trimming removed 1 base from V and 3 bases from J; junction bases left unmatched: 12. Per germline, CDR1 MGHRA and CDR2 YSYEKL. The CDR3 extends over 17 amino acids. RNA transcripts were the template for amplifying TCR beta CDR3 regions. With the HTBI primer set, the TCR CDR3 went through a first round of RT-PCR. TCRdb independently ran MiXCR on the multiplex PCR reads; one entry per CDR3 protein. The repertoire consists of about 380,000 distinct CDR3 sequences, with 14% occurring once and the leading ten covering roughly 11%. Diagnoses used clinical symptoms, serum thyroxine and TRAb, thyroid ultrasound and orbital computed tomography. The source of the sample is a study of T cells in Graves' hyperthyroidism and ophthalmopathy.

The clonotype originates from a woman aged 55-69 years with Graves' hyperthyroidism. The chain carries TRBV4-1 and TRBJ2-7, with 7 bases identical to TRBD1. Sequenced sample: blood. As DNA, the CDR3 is TGCGCCAGCAGCCAAGTCTGGCCGGGACAGTTTAACTACGAGCAGTACTTC. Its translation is CASSQVWPGQFNYEQYF.